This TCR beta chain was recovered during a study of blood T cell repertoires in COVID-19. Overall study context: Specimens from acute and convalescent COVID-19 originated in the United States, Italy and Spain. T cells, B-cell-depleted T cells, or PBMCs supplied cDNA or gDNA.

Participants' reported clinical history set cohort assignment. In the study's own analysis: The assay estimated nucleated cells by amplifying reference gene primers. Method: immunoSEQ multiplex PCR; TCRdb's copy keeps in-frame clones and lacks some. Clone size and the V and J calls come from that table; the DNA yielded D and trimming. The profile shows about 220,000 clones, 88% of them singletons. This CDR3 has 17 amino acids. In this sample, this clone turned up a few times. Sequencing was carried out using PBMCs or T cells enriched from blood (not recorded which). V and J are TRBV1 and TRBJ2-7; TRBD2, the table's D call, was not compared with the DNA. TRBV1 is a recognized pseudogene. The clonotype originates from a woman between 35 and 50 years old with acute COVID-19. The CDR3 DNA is TGCACCAGCAACTTACATCCGGGGGTGGGCGGGAGTAAGGAGCAGTACGTC. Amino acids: CTSNLHPGVGGSKEQYV.